This TCR beta chain was retrieved from a study of brain T cells in children with intractable seizures. Sample time point: blood from clinic visit 5 months post-surgery; TSC patient then seizure free. Sequencing was limited to surgery cases with top T cell transcript signatures in brain tissue. At least one anti-epileptic drug was given before surgery. This CDR3 is 12 amino acids long. The germline gives CDR1 KGHDR, CDR2 SFDVKD. V was pared by 2 bases and J by 10 bases, with 10 bases between. TCRdb keeps only in-frame clones here, not all; method: immunoSEQ multiplex PCR. The table records about 340,000 clones, over 90% of them present only once.

The clonotype was recovered from a boy younger than two with tuberous sclerosis and intractable seizures. V gene TRBV24-1 combines with J gene TRBJ1-1; D is uncertain. The material sequenced was peripheral blood, taken 5 to 6 months after surgery. CDR3 residues: CATSDSWRRAFF. DNA of the CDR3: TGTGCCACCAGTGATTCCTGGCGGCGAGCTTTCTTT.